These 25 T cell receptor beta chains share one sample of origin, sequenced in a study of OX40 agonist ivuxolimab in advanced cancers. TCRdb's copy holds only in-frame clones and misses some; the assay was immunoSEQ multiplex PCR. This repertoire shows around 63,000 clones, 80% to 95% found once; its top ten account for 20% to 25%. The sequenced sample was CD4+ or CD8+ T cells sorted from blood, obtained in a trial of the OX40 agonist ivuxolimab. The origin of the receptors is an adult with an advanced solid tumor such as melanoma, head and neck, liver or kidney cancer.

The chain has TRBV30 and TRBJ2-7; no definite D call. This CDR3 contains 11 residues. The germline V gene encodes CDR1 GTSNPN and CDR2 SVGIG (reference sequence). Trimming removed 1 base at V and 3 bases at J, with 4 bases between. This chain's CDR3 is CAWSGSYEQYF. In DNA form, the CDR3 reads TGTGCCTGGAGTGGGAGCTACGAGCAGTACTTC.

The genes are TRBV9 and TRBJ2-7; 9 nucleotides match TRBD2. CDR3 length: 15 residues. CDR1 and CDR2 (germline): SGDLS, YYNGEE. The ends lost 2 bases at V and 2 bases at J; junction bases unmatched: 5. The CDR3: CASSVSSGSTYEQYF. The CDR3 bases are TGTGCCAGCAGCGTTAGTAGCGGGAGCACCTACGAGCAGTACTTC.

The count of this clone is one. V and J are TRBV6-1 and TRBJ2-7; D is uncertain. V dropped 4 bases and J dropped 4 bases, with 5 bases sitting between them. The CDR3 extends over 11 amino acids. Germline V lookup: CDR1 MNHNS, CDR2 SASEGT. This chain's CDR3 is CASSGGYEQYF. The DNA for the CDR3 is TGTGCCAGCAGTGGAGGTTACGAGCAGTACTTC.

The chain uses TRBV6-6 and TRBJ1-1; D is unclear. CDR1 is MNHNY and CDR2 is SVGAGI in the germline V gene (reference sequence). V dropped 0 bases and J dropped 4 bases, with 15 bases sitting between them. The CDR3 consists of 16 residues. CDR3 DNA: TGTGCCAGCAGTTACTCGGCCATCCTAGCGGGCACTGAAGCTTTCTTT. Translating gives CASSYSAILAGTEAFF.

This sequence joins TRBV6-6 and TRBJ2-7; TRBD1 matches 7 bases. Germline-derived CDR1 and CDR2 are MNHNY and SVGAGI (reference sequence). The CDR3 contains 14 residues. J was trimmed by 0 bases and V by 5 bases; bases with no gene match: 4. CDR3 region: CASSTGVSSYEQYF. The CDR3 DNA sequence: TGTGCCAGCAGTACAGGGGTTAGCTCCTACGAGCAGTACTTC.

The chain carries TRBV5-1 and TRBJ2-1, with 10 bases lining up with TRBD1. The CDR3 has 13 residues. Germline trimming cut 4 bases from V and 7 bases from J; bases unmatched to any gene: 2. Germline CDR1 is SGHRS and CDR2 is YFSETQ. CDR3: CASSGTGANEQFF. In DNA, the CDR3 is TGCGCCAGCAGCGGGACAGGGGCTAATGAGCAGTTCTTC.

The chain is built from TRBV7-9 and TRBJ2-5, with a tentative D call TRBD1 (6 bases). The CDR3 length is 15 residues. Trimming took 5 bases from V and 5 from J, leaving 18 bases between them. The V gene's germline CDR1 is SEHNR and CDR2 FQNEAQ (reference sequence). This CDR3 is CASSTRTAPSETQYF. The DNA for the CDR3 is TGTGCCAGCAGCACCAGGACAGCTCCTTCGGAGACCCAGTACTTC.

The J gene is TRBJ2-7, the V gene TRBV6-6; no clear D gene. The CDR3 sequence is 13 residues long. With 3 bases removed from V and 2 bases from J, the gap between germline ends came to 8 bases. Germline values: CDR1 MNHNY, CDR2 SVGAGI (reference sequence). CDR3 bases: TGTGCCAGCAGTTATGACGGAACCTACGAGCAGTACTTC. Protein product: CASSYDGTYEQYF.

CDR3 sequence: CATRTGGSTEAFF. As DNA, the CDR3 is TGTGCCACTAGAACAGGGGGAAGCACTGAAGCTTTCTTT. The J gene is TRBJ1-1, the V gene TRBV19; 8 bases line up with TRBD1. V was clipped by 10 bases and J by 4 bases; unmatched bases: 8. The germline V gene has CDR1 LNHDA and CDR2 SQIVND (reference sequence). The CDR3 loop spans 13 amino acids.

The chain recombines TRBV7-2 with TRBJ1-5; the D is unclear. Trimming took off 1 base at V and 6 bases at J, with 13 bases between the two ends. CDR3 length: 15 residues. Germline V gives CDR1 SGHTA, CDR2 FQGNSA. CDR3 protein: CASSLGYGVSQPQHF. CDR3 DNA: TGTGCCAGCAGCTTAGGATATGGGGTTAGTCAGCCCCAGCATTTT.

The J gene is TRBJ2-5, the V gene TRBV9, with 11 bases identical to TRBD1. The CDR3 is 15 amino acids. Per germline, CDR1 SGDLS and CDR2 YYNGEE. The V gene end was trimmed by 3 bases and the J gene end by 1 base; junction bases not matched to a gene: 2. CDR3 protein: CASSGGTGGQETQYF. CDR3 nucleotides: TGTGCCAGCAGCGGGGGGACAGGGGGCCAAGAGACCCAGTACTTC. The full variable domain, its missing parts supplied by reference TRBV9 and TRBJ2-5, is DSGVTQTPKHLITATGQRVTLRCSPRSGDLSVYWYQQSLDQGLQFLIQYYNGEERAKGNILERFSAQQFPDLHSELNLSSLELGDSALYFCASSGGTGGQETQYFGPGTRLLVL.

The chain uses TRBV2 and TRBJ2-1; 7 bases fit TRBD2. There are 17 residues in the CDR3. J was trimmed by 4 bases and V by 0 bases; bases with no gene match: 9. Looked up from germline, CDR1 is SNHLY and CDR2 is FYNNEI. This CDR3 is CASSEAPPGGRYNEQFF. In DNA, the CDR3 is TGTGCCAGCAGTGAAGCGCCCCCGGGAGGAAGGTACAATGAGCAGTTCTTC.

This rearrangement joins TRBV4-3 to TRBJ2-3; TRBD2 matches 11 bases. From germline, CDR1 is LGHNA and CDR2 YSLEER. Trimming cost V 1 base and J 2 bases; bases outside gene matches: 5. The CDR3 is made up of 17 amino acids. The CDR3 here is CASSQAATSGVTDTQYF. The CDR3 bases are TGCGCCAGCAGCCAAGCGGCGACTAGCGGGGTCACAGATACGCAGTATTTT.

The CDR3, as DNA: TGTGCCAGCAGTTACCTCGGGATTTCTAACTATGGCTACACCTTC. It translates to CASSYLGISNYGYTF. The chain carries TRBV6-6 and TRBJ1-2; no reliable D call. V was cut by 2 bases and J by 0 bases, with 10 bases left in between. This CDR3 region has 15 residues. Germline V gene data show CDR1 as MNHNY and CDR2 as SVGAGI (reference sequence).

This chain joins TRBV4-3 and TRBJ2-2; tentative D call: TRBD2 (6 bases). With 5 bases removed from V and 6 bases from J, the gap between germline ends came to 10 bases. CDR1 and CDR2 (germline): LGHNA, YSLEER. The CDR3 covers 13 residues. The CDR3 DNA sequence: TGCGCCAGCAGCACGGGACTTGCCGGGGAGCTGTTTTTT. This codes for CASSTGLAGELFF.

The V call is TRBV6-1, the J call TRBJ2-7; TRBD1 aligns across 7 bases. The junction had 13 bases not matched to a gene; V was cut back by 4 bases and J by 7 bases. The CDR3 loop spans 15 amino acids. CDR1 is MNHNS and CDR2 is SASEGT in the germline V gene. The CDR3 DNA sequence: TGTGCCAGCAGTGTAATGACAGGGAGCAAGTTGGAGCAGTACTTC. Its translation is CASSVMTGSKLEQYF.

The rearrangement uses TRBV6-5 and TRBJ1-1; D call uncertain. This CDR3 has 15 residues. CDR1 is MNHEY, CDR2 SVGAGI, per germline. With 7 bases removed from V and 4 bases from J, the gap between germline ends came to 19 bases. The CDR3 sequence is CASKESNWLSTEAFF. CDR3 coding DNA: TGTGCCAGCAAGGAATCGAATTGGTTAAGCACTGAAGCTTTCTTT.

The rearrangement uses TRBV27 and TRBJ1-1; tentative D call: TRBD1 (5 bases). The CDR3 consists of 14 residues. The germline V gene encodes CDR1 MNHEY and CDR2 SMNVEV (reference sequence). Trimming pared 1 base from V and 3 bases from J, leaving 9 bases between. CDR3 loop: CASSLLGEYTEAFF. The CDR3 DNA sequence: TGTGCCAGCAGTTTATTAGGGGAATACACTGAAGCTTTCTTT.

The J gene is TRBJ2-3, the V gene TRBV6-1; 7 nucleotides line up with TRBD2. Per the germline V gene, CDR1 is MNHNS and CDR2 is SASEGT. The CDR3 runs 15 residues. The V gene end was trimmed by 5 bases and the J gene end by 4 bases; junction bases not matched to a gene: 9. CDR3 in amino acids: CASSNVREGSDTQYF. Written as DNA, the CDR3 is TGTGCCAGCAGTAACGTAAGGGAGGGGTCAGATACGCAGTATTTT.

The chain links TRBV27 to TRBJ2-7; tentative D call: TRBD2 (7 bases). V lost 3 bases and J 6 bases, leaving 18 bases between the germline ends. The CDR3 has 15 amino acids. Germline loops: CDR1 MNHEY, CDR2 SMNVEV (reference sequence). The CDR3 DNA is TGTGCCAGCAGTTTCGAGGGGGGGGCGCGGGGCGAGCAGTACTTC. Residues: CASSFEGGARGEQYF.

V gene TRBV19 combines with J gene TRBJ1-4; D call uncertain. The DNA end favors TRBJ2-2, so the J call may be wrong. Per germline, CDR1 LNHDA and CDR2 SQIVND (reference sequence). The CDR3 contains 10 residues. The DNA for the CDR3 is TGTGCCACTAACATCAGGGAGCTGTTTTTT. It translates to CATNIRELFF.

This chain connects TRBV29-1 to TRBJ2-3; the D gene could be TRBD1 or TRBD2 (6 bases each). The germline V and J ends were trimmed by 4 bases and 0 bases, with 20 bases remaining between them. The germline V gene has CDR1 SQVTM and CDR2 ANQGSEA. This CDR3 region has 17 residues. The CDR3 DNA reads as TGCAGCGTTGTGCTCCCTCTGGGGGGCCTAAGCACAGATACGCAGTATTTT. Its protein is CSVVLPLGGLSTDTQYF.

The chain is built from TRBV12-5 and TRBJ2-7; 7 nucleotides align to TRBD1. The CDR3 has 16 residues. CDR1 is LGHNT and CDR2 is FRNRAP in the germline V gene. J was trimmed by 5 bases and V by 2 bases; bases with no gene match: 12. CDR3 loop: CASGLNPETGLHEQYF. The CDR3 coding sequence is TGTGCTAGTGGTTTGAACCCAGAGACAGGGTTGCACGAGCAGTACTTC.

The chain links TRBV2 to TRBJ1-2; D is ambiguous. The CDR3 contains 15 residues. Germline V lookup: CDR1 SNHLY, CDR2 FYNNEI. V was pared by 4 bases and J by 7 bases, with 19 bases between. For the CDR3, the DNA is TGTGCCAGCAGTGGTGTAGAAGGCGACATTGGTGGCTACACCTTC. Translating it yields CASSGVEGDIGGYTF.

The CDR3 is CASINRVNQPQHF. The CDR3 DNA is TGTGCCAGCATTAACAGGGTGAATCAGCCCCAGCATTTT. The chain uses TRBV28 and TRBJ1-5, with a possible D match to TRBD1 (6 bases). Per the germline V gene, CDR1 is MDHEN and CDR2 is SYDVKM. The ends were cut back, 7 bases at V and 4 bases at J, with 11 bases in the middle. The CDR3 has 13 amino acids.